A single sample is the source of the 24 T cell receptor beta chains below, sequenced in a study of OX40 agonist ivuxolimab in advanced cancers. The repertoire was sequenced with immunoSEQ multiplex PCR; TCRdb's copy has only in-frame clones and lacks some. This table holds 35,000 to 45,000 clones, 85% to 95% found once. The starting material was CD4+ or CD8+ T cells sorted from blood, obtained in a trial of the OX40 agonist ivuxolimab. The source of these receptors is an adult with an advanced solid tumor such as melanoma, head and neck, liver or kidney cancer.

This rearrangement joins TRBV6-1 to TRBJ2-7; weak D call: TRBD1 (6 bases). The length of the CDR3 is 15 residues. The germline V and J ends were trimmed by 7 bases and 0 bases, with 16 bases remaining between them. Germline V CDR1 and CDR2: MNHNS, SASEGT. CDR3 sequence (DNA): TGTGCCAGCACTCCCTTACAGGGACCCTCCTACGAGCAGTACTTC. It encodes CASTPLQGPSYEQYF.

The CDR3 DNA reads as TGTGCCAGCAGAGCTCCCGGGACGGGTCCAACTAATGAAAAACTGTTTTTT. Translated, it gives CASRAPGTGPTNEKLFF. The J gene is TRBJ1-4, the V gene TRBV28; possible D gene TRBD1, 5 bases. CDR3 length equals 17 residues. Trimming shortened V by 6 bases and J by 0 bases, and 17 bases separated the two germline ends. Germline V gives CDR1 MDHEN, CDR2 SYDVKM.

The CDR3 nucleotides are TGCGCCAGCAGCCTCGCGTGGAACACCGGGGAGCTGTTTTTT. Translation gives CASSLAWNTGELFF. The chain has TRBV4-1 and TRBJ2-2, with D unresolved. CDR3 length equals 14 residues. The germline V gene has CDR1 MGHRA and CDR2 YSYEKL. V lost 4 bases and J lost 1, with 7 bases in between.

This clone is medium-sized (0.01 to 0.1%) by share. The J gene is TRBJ2-2, the V gene TRBV6-4, with 7 bases fitting TRBD1. The CDR3 is 15 residues long. Germline CDR1 reads MRHNA; CDR2 reads SNTAGT. Trimming cost V 6 bases and J 2 bases; bases outside gene matches: 6. CDR3 protein: CASSVTGDNTGELFF. For the CDR3, the DNA is TGTGCCAGCAGCGTCACAGGGGACAACACCGGGGAGCTGTTTTTT.

This sequence joins TRBV6-1 and TRBJ2-1; D remains ambiguous. The ends were cut back, 6 bases at V and 2 bases at J, with 2 bases in the middle. Per the germline V gene, CDR1 is MNHNS and CDR2 is SASEGT. There are 11 residues in the CDR3. The CDR3 is CASRAYNEQFF. The DNA for the CDR3 is TGTGCCAGCAGGGCCTACAATGAGCAGTTCTTC.

The V gene is TRBV10-3, the J gene TRBJ1-1; D gene unclear. CDR3 length: 13 amino acids. V lost 4 bases to trimming and J lost 5 bases, with 11 bases between them. Germline V gene sequence: CDR1 ENHRY, CDR2 SYGVKD. The CDR3 protein is CAISAPMETEAFF. The CDR3 coding sequence is TGTGCCATCAGTGCTCCGATGGAGACTGAAGCTTTCTTT.

This chain uses TRBV6-1 with TRBJ2-1; D possibly corresponds to TRBD2 (6 bases). Germline V gene sequence: CDR1 MNHNS, CDR2 SASEGT. V was pared by 6 bases and J by 4 bases, with 16 bases between. The CDR3 runs 15 residues. The CDR3 coding sequence is TGTGCCAGCAGGGGGGGAGCGACCTGGTACAATGAGCAGTTCTTC. As protein: CASRGGATWYNEQFF.

This rearrangement joins TRBV7-9 to TRBJ2-7, with TRBD2 matching over 8 bases. This CDR3 region has 14 residues. Germline CDR1 is SEHNR and CDR2 is FQNEAQ (reference sequence). Trimming at V came to 5 bases and at J to 7 bases, leaving 10 bases not matched to a gene. In DNA, the CDR3 is TGTGCCAGCAGCCAGACTAGCGCACCCGGGGAGCAGTACTTC. Protein sequence: CASSQTSAPGEQYF.

The CDR3 region is CASRPGLAGFYEQYF. CDR3 sequence (DNA): TGTGCCAGTAGACCCGGACTAGCGGGATTCTACGAGCAGTACTTC. V and J are TRBV19 and TRBJ2-7, with 12 bases aligning to TRBD2. The germline CDR1 and CDR2 sequences are LNHDA and SQIVND (reference sequence). The CDR3 is 15 amino acids. V shed 6 bases, J shed 3 bases, and the junction held 6 bases outside the gene matches.

The chain is built from TRBV4-3 and TRBJ2-3; 7 positions agree with TRBD1. V was pared by 1 base and J by 2 bases, with 3 bases of the junction left unmatched. Germline CDR1 reads LGHNA; CDR2 reads YSLEER. The CDR3 totals 15 residues. The CDR3 reads CASSQGDSPTDTQYF. CDR3 nucleotides: TGCGCCAGCAGCCAAGGGGACAGTCCCACAGATACGCAGTATTTT.

The CDR3 protein is CASSQVGGWADTQYF. The CDR3 DNA reads as TGTGCCAGCAGCCAAGTCGGAGGGTGGGCGGATACGCAGTATTTT. V and J are TRBV14 and TRBJ2-3; maybe TRBD2 (6 bases). Trimming stripped 1 base from V and 6 bases from J, with 14 bases between. This CDR3 region has 15 residues. Germline CDR1 SGHDN, CDR2 FVKESK.

V usage is TRBV5-4 and J usage is TRBJ2-7; 12 nucleotides match TRBD2. The germline V gene encodes CDR1 SGHNT and CDR2 YYREEE (reference sequence). The CDR3 extends over 15 amino acids. V shed 3 bases and J 5 bases; nucleotides not matched to a gene: 6. DNA of the CDR3: TGTGCCAGCAGCTCGAGACTAGCGGGAGAGGACGAGCAGTACTTC. It is translated as CASSSRLAGEDEQYF.

The gene calls are TRBV7-9 and TRBJ2-1, with TRBD2 matching 9 bases. Germline V gene data show CDR1 as SEHNR and CDR2 as FQNEAQ (reference sequence). The CDR3 runs 18 residues. Trimming removed 1 base from V and 9 bases from J; junction bases left unmatched: 16. Here the CDR3 reads CASSLDAMWLAGKGEQFF. CDR3 nucleotide sequence: TGTGCCAGCAGCTTAGATGCGATGTGGCTAGCGGGGAAAGGTGAGCAGTTCTTC.

This clone was seen once. The V call is TRBV5-5, the J call TRBJ2-7, with D possibly being TRBD2 (5 bases). The CDR3 runs to 15 residues. V was shortened by 1 base and J by 0 bases, with 11 bases between the two germline ends. Germline values: CDR1 SGHKS, CDR2 YYEKEE (reference sequence). CDR3: CASSLFSGFSYEQYF. DNA for the CDR3: TGTGCCAGCAGCTTGTTCTCGGGGTTCTCCTACGAGCAGTACTTC.

The genes are TRBV28 and TRBJ1-1; 7 bases map to TRBD1. The CDR3 is made up of 13 amino acids. Trimming took 6 bases from V and 4 from J; bases not matched to a gene: 5. Germline V gives CDR1 MDHEN, CDR2 SYDVKM. The chain's CDR3 is CASSLTGTTEAFF. CDR3 nucleotides: TGTGCCAGCAGCCTGACAGGGACCACTGAAGCTTTCTTT.

The gene calls are TRBV27 and TRBJ1-3; D uncertain. From germline, CDR1 is MNHEY and CDR2 SMNVEV (reference sequence). CDR3 length: 15 residues. Between the trimmed V and J ends, which lost 0 bases and 2 bases, there was a span of 8 bases. CDR3 region: CASSLSSGPGNTIYF. CDR3 DNA: TGTGCCAGCAGTTTATCTTCGGGTCCTGGAAACACCATATATTTT.

The chain has TRBV6-5 and TRBJ2-5; 9 bases match TRBD1. V shed 5 bases, J shed 4 bases, and the junction held 5 bases outside the gene matches. Germline V gene data show CDR1 as MNHEY and CDR2 as SVGAGI. This CDR3 region has 14 residues. CDR3 residues: CASSLGQGSETQYF. In DNA form, the CDR3 reads TGTGCCAGCAGTCTGGGACAGGGCTCAGAGACCCAGTACTTC.

This clone came up once. V and J are TRBV10-3 and TRBJ2-3; D gene uncertain. Germline lookup yields CDR1 ENHRY and CDR2 SYGVKD. The CDR3 is made up of 13 amino acids. Trimming shortened V by 10 bases and J by 5 bases, and 16 bases separated the two germline ends. Here the CDR3 DNA reads TGTGCCACCCTCCCCCTTAGTGGAGATACGCAGTATTTT. Amino acids: CATLPLSGDTQYF.

The chain employs TRBV11-2 and TRBJ2-3; 8 positions agree with TRBD2. V was clipped by 6 bases and J by 4 bases; unmatched bases: 18. The length of the CDR3 is 18 residues. Germline V gene data show CDR1 as SGHAT and CDR2 as FQNNGV. This CDR3 reads CASRHSGGREATSDTQYF. In nucleotides, the CDR3 is TGTGCCAGCAGACACAGCGGGGGACGGGAAGCTACATCAGATACGCAGTATTTT. The full variable domain, completed using reference TRBV11-2 and TRBJ2-3, is EAGVAQSPRYKIIEKRQSVAFWCNPISGHATLYWYQQILGQGPKLLIQFQNNGVVDDSQLPKDRFSAERLKGVDSTLKIQPAKLEDSAVYLCASRHSGGREATSDTQYFGPGTRLTVL.

This chain joins TRBV7-6 and TRBJ2-7; a weak D match, TRBD2 (6 bases). Per the germline V gene, CDR1 is SGHVS and CDR2 is FNYEAQ. This CDR3 has 15 residues. Trimming shortened V by 5 bases and J by 3 bases, and 17 bases separated the two germline ends. CDR3 loop: CASSDTPGESYEQYF. The CDR3 DNA reads TGTGCCAGCAGCGACACCCCGGGGGAGAGCTACGAGCAGTACTTC. The whole variable domain, filled in from reference TRBV7-6 and TRBJ2-7, reads GAGVSQSPRYKVTKRGQDVALRCDPISGHVSLYWYRQALGQGPEFLTYFNYEAQQDKSGLPNDRFSAERPEGSISTLTIQRTEQRDSAMYRCASSDTPGESYEQYFGPGTRLTVT.

The chain recombines TRBV6-1 with TRBJ2-1; 14 bases match TRBD2. Germline V lookup: CDR1 MNHNS, CDR2 SASEGT. There are 17 residues in the CDR3. V lost 2 bases to trimming and J lost 8 bases; unmatched junction nucleotides: 8. The CDR3: CASSETRGLAGADEQFF. CDR3 DNA sequence: TGTGCCAGCAGTGAAACCCGGGGACTAGCGGGAGCGGATGAGCAGTTCTTC.

The chain recombines TRBV6-1 with TRBJ1-2; 10 bases align to TRBD1. Germline values: CDR1 MNHNS, CDR2 SASEGT. The V segment lost 6 bases and the J segment 4 bases; nucleotides outside the gene matches: 5. The CDR3 sequence is 14 residues long. The DNA of the CDR3 is TGTGCCAGCAGCGGGACAGGGGAAATCTATGGCTACACCTTC. Translated: CASSGTGEIYGYTF.

This chain links TRBV7-2 with TRBJ1-5; TRBD1 agrees at 9 bases. The CDR3 is 16 residues long. Per the germline V gene, CDR1 is SGHTA and CDR2 is FQGNSA. V shed 1 base, J shed 4 bases, and the junction held 5 bases outside the gene matches. The CDR3 nucleotides are TGTGCCAGCAGCTTAGTGGGACAGGGTTATAATCAGCCCCAGCATTTT. It yields the protein CASSLVGQGYNQPQHF. Filled out from reference TRBV7-2 and TRBJ1-5, the complete variable domain reads GAGVSQSPSNKVTEKGKDVELRCDPISGHTALYWYRQSLGQGLEFLIYFQGNSAPDKSGLPSDRFSAERTGGSVSTLTIQRTQQEDSAVYLCASSLVGQGYNQPQHFGDGTRLSIL.

V usage is TRBV5-4 and J usage is TRBJ2-1; 7 bases are shared with TRBD1. There are 16 residues in the CDR3. Germline V gene data show CDR1 as SGHNT and CDR2 as YYREEE (reference sequence). Unmatched junction bases numbered 7, after V lost 4 bases and J lost 0 bases. The CDR3 here is CASSNPDRSSYNEQFF. The CDR3 coding sequence is TGTGCCAGCAGCAACCCGGACAGGAGCTCCTACAATGAGCAGTTCTTC.